Listed here are 4 T cell receptor beta chains from one sample, sequenced in a study of long-term antiretroviral therapy in people with HIV. Run at survey level, the immunoSEQ assay was version v3.0. Here immunoSEQ multiplex PCR was the method, and the copy in TCRdb shows in-frame clones only, minus some. The repertoire holds some 28,000 clones, with around 90% as singletons. The source was unsorted PBMCs, collected 5 to 5.5 years after starting antiretroviral therapy. The receptors were sampled from a woman aged 40 to 55 with HIV.

V and J are TRBV5-1 and TRBJ1-1; 10 bases map to TRBD1. Looked up from germline, CDR1 is SGHRS and CDR2 is YFSETQ. The CDR3 sequence is 14 residues long. J gave up 1 base and V 5 bases, and 2 bases lay outside the gene matches. This CDR3 reads CASRTGGANTEAFF. DNA of the CDR3: TGCGCCAGCAGGACAGGGGGCGCGAACACTGAAGCTTTCTTT.

This clone showed up just once. This chain connects TRBV6-1 to TRBJ1-4, with D possibly TRBD1 on 6 matching bases. The CDR3 spans 16 residues. The germline CDR1 and CDR2 sequences are MNHNS and SASEGT. The germline V and J ends were trimmed by 4 bases and 5 bases, with 17 bases remaining between them. CDR3 in DNA: TGTGCCAGCAGTGTTATGTTGGACAGCTTAAATGAAAAACTGTTTTTT. Encoded protein: CASSVMLDSLNEKLFF.

Only one count was recorded for this clone. The V and J genes are TRBV9 and TRBJ1-1, with a possible D match to TRBD1 (6 bases). Germline CDR1 is SGDLS and CDR2 is YYNGEE. The CDR3 runs to 14 residues. V lost 3 bases and J 1 base, leaving 10 bases between the germline ends. DNA for the CDR3: TGTGCCAGCAGCGCGAGCAGGGGGAACACTGAAGCTTTCTTT. It specifies CASSASRGNTEAFF.

This chain joins TRBV2 and TRBJ1-1, with a possible D match to TRBD1 (6 bases). CDR1 SNHLY and CDR2 FYNNEI come from the germline V gene. V was trimmed by 7 bases and J by 7 bases, leaving 10 bases between them. There are 11 residues in the CDR3. The CDR3 DNA follows: TGTGCCAGCACCGGACAGCGTGAAGCTTTCTTT. Amino acids: CASTGQREAFF.